The next 14 T cell receptor beta chains were all read from a single sample in a study of blood T cell repertoires in COVID-19. Sequencing was performed with immunoSEQ multiplex PCR; in TCRdb, only in-frame clones are kept and a portion is missing. The data contain 210,000 or so clones, around 84% of them singletons. Material: PBMCs or T cells enriched from blood (not recorded which). The source of these receptors is a man aged 30 to 45 with acute COVID-19.

The chain recombines TRBV2 with TRBJ2-1; a weak D match, TRBD1 (5 bases). V gave up 6 bases and J gave up 7 bases, with 19 bases separating them. The germline V gene encodes CDR1 SNHLY and CDR2 FYNNEI. The CDR3 loop spans 15 amino acids. The CDR3 nucleotides are TGTGCCAGCAGCCCTAGGGATGGGGCGCGGAATGAGCAGTTCTTC. Translated: CASSPRDGARNEQFF.

The CDR3 region is CAWRARGGLGGELFF. The CDR3 bases are TGTGCCTGGAGGGCCCGGGGGGGCCTCGGCGGGGAGCTGTTTTTT. The chain employs TRBV30 and TRBJ2-2; TRBD2 agrees at 8 bases. The germline CDR1 and CDR2 sequences are GTSNPN and SVGIG (reference sequence). This CDR3 contains 15 residues. V shed 3 bases, J shed 7 bases, and the junction held 10 bases outside the gene matches.

In this sample, this clone turned up a few times. The chain employs TRBV4-2 and TRBJ2-5, with a tentative D call TRBD2 (6 bases). CDR1 and CDR2 from the germline V gene are LGHNA and YNFKEQ. There are 15 residues in the CDR3. V lost 1 base to trimming and J lost 5 bases, with 14 bases between them. The CDR3 loop is CASSQGTNARETQYF. CDR3 in DNA: TGTGCCAGCAGCCAAGGGACTAACGCAAGGGAGACCCAGTACTTC.

The gene calls are TRBV1 and TRBJ2-2; the D call TRBD2 from the table was never checked on the DNA. TRBV1 has pseudogene status. This CDR3 is 17 amino acids long. The CDR3 DNA reads TGCACCAGCAGCCAAGAAGGTACTAGCGTGAACACCGGGGAGCTGTTTTTT. Residues: CTSSQEGTSVNTGELFF.

This chain joins TRBV10-3 and TRBJ2-7; D might be TRBD2 (6 bases). The CDR3 covers 11 residues. Germline loops: CDR1 ENHRY, CDR2 SYGVKD. V lost 8 bases and J lost 1, with 6 bases in between. The CDR3 reads CAIGGSYEQYF. The CDR3, as DNA: TGTGCCATCGGGGGGTCCTACGAGCAGTACTTC.

This chain joins TRBV6-5 and TRBJ2-7, with 8 bases aligning to TRBD2. CDR3 length: 14 residues. V shed 11 bases, J shed 2 bases, and the junction held 11 bases outside the gene matches. The germline CDR1 and CDR2 sequences are MNHEY and SVGAGI. The CDR3 is CAVQSGGKPYEQYF. The CDR3 region has the DNA TGTGCCGTACAGAGCGGGGGCAAGCCCTACGAGCAGTACTTC.

The chain carries TRBV9 and TRBJ2-2; the match to TRBD1 covers 7 bases. V was clipped by 3 bases and J by 0 bases; unmatched bases: 5. The CDR3 is 16 residues long. The germline CDR1 and CDR2 sequences are SGDLS and YYNGEE. CDR3 amino acids: CASSEGATANTGELFF. The CDR3 DNA is TGTGCCAGCAGCGAGGGGGCTACCGCGAACACCGGGGAGCTGTTTTTT.

The rearrangement uses TRBV6-6 and TRBJ1-2, with TRBD1 identical over 7 bases. In germline, CDR1 is MNHNY, CDR2 SVGAGI (reference sequence). CDR3 length: 13 amino acids. The V gene end was trimmed by 6 bases and the J gene end by 5 bases; junction bases not matched to a gene: 6. CDR3 coding DNA: TGTGCCAGCAGCCCCGAGGGACAGTATGGCTACACCTTC. It translates to CASSPEGQYGYTF.

This chain uses TRBV28 with TRBJ1-2; 8 nucleotides align to TRBD1. CDR3 length: 14 residues. CDR1 MDHEN and CDR2 SYDVKM come from the germline V gene. The V gene end was trimmed by 6 bases and the J gene end by 5 bases; junction bases not matched to a gene: 8. CDR3 DNA: TGTGCCAGCAGACCGACAGGGGATTGGTATGGCTACACCTTC. Its protein is CASRPTGDWYGYTF.

The chain carries TRBV6-5 and TRBJ2-5; 8 positions agree with TRBD1. Germline lookup yields CDR1 MNHEY and CDR2 SVGAGI. Unmatched junction bases numbered 7, after V lost 4 bases and J lost 3 bases. The CDR3 spans 15 residues. CDR3 in DNA: TGTGCCAGCAGTTCCCCGACAGGGGCAAAAGAGACCCAGTACTTC. It yields the protein CASSSPTGAKETQYF.

The genes are TRBV28 and TRBJ1-1; 7 positions agree with TRBD1. The CDR3 loop spans 14 amino acids. The V and J ends lost 5 bases and 5 bases, in that order; junction bases with no gene match: 8. Germline CDR1 reads MDHEN; CDR2 reads SYDVKM. The chain's CDR3 is CASSRQGSRTEAFF. DNA of the CDR3: TGTGCCAGCAGTAGACAGGGATCTAGGACTGAAGCTTTCTTT.

The CDR3 region has the DNA TGCGCCAGCAGCTTGGATGGGACAGGAGTCCTAACTCAGTACTTC. It encodes CASSLDGTGVLTQYF. The chain carries TRBV5-1 and TRBJ2-4, with 8 positions matching TRBD1. Looked up from germline, CDR1 is SGHRS and CDR2 is YFSETQ. This CDR3 has 15 amino acids. Germline trimming cut 0 bases from V and 12 bases from J; bases unmatched to any gene: 11.

The V call is TRBV19, the J call TRBJ1-3; 7 positions match TRBD1. CDR1 is LNHDA and CDR2 is SQIVND in the germline V gene (reference sequence). The CDR3 contains 14 residues. Losses at the gene ends were 8 bases for V and 0 bases for J; bases not matched to a gene: 4. CDR3: CASLRQGSGNTIYF. The CDR3, as DNA: TGTGCCAGTCTGAGACAGGGCTCTGGAAACACCATATATTTT.

This clone was counted at least ten times. This chain uses TRBV14 with TRBJ1-1; D remains ambiguous. Germline assignment: CDR1 SGHDN and CDR2 FVKESK. The CDR3 spans 15 residues. The V end was cut by 1 base, the J end by 0 bases, with 9 bases between. The CDR3, as DNA: TGTGCCAGCAGCCAAGGGGCAGGCGTGAACACTGAAGCTTTCTTT. Amino acid sequence: CASSQGAGVNTEAFF.